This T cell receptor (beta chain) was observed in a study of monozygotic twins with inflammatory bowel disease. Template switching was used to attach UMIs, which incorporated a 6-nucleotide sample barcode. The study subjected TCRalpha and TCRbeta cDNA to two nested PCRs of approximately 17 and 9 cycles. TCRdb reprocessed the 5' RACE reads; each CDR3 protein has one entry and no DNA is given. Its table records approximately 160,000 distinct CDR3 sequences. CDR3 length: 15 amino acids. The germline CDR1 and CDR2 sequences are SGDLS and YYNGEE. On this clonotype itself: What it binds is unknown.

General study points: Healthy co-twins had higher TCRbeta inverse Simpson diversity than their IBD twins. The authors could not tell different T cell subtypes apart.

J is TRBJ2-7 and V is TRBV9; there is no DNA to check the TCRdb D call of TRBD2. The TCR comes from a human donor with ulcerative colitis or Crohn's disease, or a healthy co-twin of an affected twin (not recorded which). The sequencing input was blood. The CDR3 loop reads CASSVAAGGDYEQYF.